This T cell receptor beta chain was obtained from a study of T-cell memory formation after mild COVID-19. Study results and limitations: The study found balanced CD4/CD8 in clones contracting day 15 to 85 and a CD4+ lean in later expanders.

TCRdb called the 5' RACE reads again in MiXCR, with one record for every CDR3 protein. The data hold roughly 550,000 distinct CDR3 sequences, with around 21% observed a single time. The length of the CDR3 is 15 residues. V lost 5 bases to trimming and J lost 5 bases, with 18 bases between them. Germline CDR1 and CDR2: SNHLY and FYNNEI. In the case of this clonotype: Its antigen is not identified.

The sample was PBMCs or a T cell subset sorted from them (not recorded which). The V gene is TRBV2, the J gene TRBJ2-5; D remains ambiguous. The sequence was obtained from an adult woman who had mild COVID-19 (a few samples of this study predate the infection). Cell type and time point are not known. This chain's CDR3 is CASSRINISWETQYF. The DNA for the CDR3 is TGTGCCAGCAGTAGGATCAATATTAGCTGGGAGACCCAGTACTTC.